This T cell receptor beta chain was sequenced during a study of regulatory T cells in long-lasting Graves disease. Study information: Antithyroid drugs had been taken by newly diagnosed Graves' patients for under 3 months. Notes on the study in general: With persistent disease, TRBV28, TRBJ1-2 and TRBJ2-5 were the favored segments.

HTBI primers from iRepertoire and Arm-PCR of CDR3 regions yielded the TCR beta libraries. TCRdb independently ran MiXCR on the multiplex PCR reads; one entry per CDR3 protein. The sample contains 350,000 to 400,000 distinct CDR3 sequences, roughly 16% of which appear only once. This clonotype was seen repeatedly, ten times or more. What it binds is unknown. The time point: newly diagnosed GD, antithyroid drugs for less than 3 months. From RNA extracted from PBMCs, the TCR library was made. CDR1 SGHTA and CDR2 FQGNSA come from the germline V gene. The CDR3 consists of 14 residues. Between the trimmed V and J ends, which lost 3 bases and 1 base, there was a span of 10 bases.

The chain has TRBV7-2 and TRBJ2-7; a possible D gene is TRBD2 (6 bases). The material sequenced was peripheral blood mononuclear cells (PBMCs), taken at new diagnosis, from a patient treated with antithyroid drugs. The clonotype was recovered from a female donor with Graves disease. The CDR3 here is CASSLFSGSYEQYF. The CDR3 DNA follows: TGTGCCAGCAGCTTGTTTAGCGGATCCTACGAGCAGTACTTC.